Following are 5 T cell receptor beta chains from one sample sequenced in a study of T cell responses to AZD1222 COVID-19 vaccine. The table came from immunoSEQ multiplex PCR; TCRdb's copy has only in-frame clones and leaves some out. The sample contains over 150,000 clones, 90% of which appear only once. The input for sequencing was peripheral blood, taken on day 0 of AZD1222 vaccination. These receptors all stem from an adult in good health.

J is TRBJ1-4 and V is TRBV25-1; D is undetermined. Trimming cost V 2 bases and J 7 bases, with 11 bases left between them. CDR1 and CDR2 (germline): MGHDK, SYGVNS. This CDR3 has 14 amino acids. CDR3 in amino acids: CASSEMRDGEKLFF. The CDR3, as DNA: TGTGCCAGCAGTGAAATGAGGGATGGTGAAAAACTGTTTTTT. Looking up the rest from reference TRBV25-1 and TRBJ1-4 gives the full variable domain: EADIYQTPRYLVIGTGKKITLECSQTMGHDKMYWYQQDPGMELHLIHYSYGVNSTEKGDLSSESTVSRIRTEHFPLTLESARPSHTSQYLCASSEMRDGEKLFFGSGTQLSVL.

V gene TRBV19 combines with J gene TRBJ1-5; D unclear. Germline V gene sequence: CDR1 LNHDA, CDR2 SQIVND (reference sequence). The CDR3 has 13 residues. Trimming pared 8 bases from V and 2 bases from J, leaving 10 bases between. DNA of the CDR3: TGTGCCAGTGTACTGGCCCGCAATCAGCCCCAGCATTTT. Its translation: CASVLARNQPQHF. The full variable domain, completed using reference TRBV19 and TRBJ1-5, is DGGITQSPKYLFRKEGQNVTLSCEQNLNHDAMYWYRQDPGQGLRLIYYSQIVNDFQKGDIAEGYSVSREKKESFPLTVTSAQKNPTAFYLCASVLARNQPQHFGDGTRLSIL.

The chain has TRBV24-1 and TRBJ1-1; D is possibly TRBD1 (5 bases). V lost 2 bases and J 2 bases, leaving 11 bases between the germline ends. This CDR3 is built from 15 residues. Germline lookup yields CDR1 KGHDR and CDR2 SFDVKD. In DNA form, the CDR3 reads TGTGCCACCAGTGATTCTCGGGACGGTAACACTGAAGCTTTCTTT. Translation: CATSDSRDGNTEAFF.

The chain is built from TRBV11-2 and TRBJ1-1, with 7 bases that match TRBD1. Germline V gene lookup returns CDR1 SGHAT and CDR2 FQNNGV. With 2 bases clipped from V and 10 bases from J, the junction kept 10 bases outside the gene matches. The CDR3 consists of 14 residues. The CDR3 here is CASSLHRGIIGAFF. In DNA, the CDR3 is TGTGCCAGCAGCTTACACAGGGGCATTATCGGAGCTTTCTTT. The variable domain in full, with the rest retrieved from reference TRBV11-2 and TRBJ1-1, is EAGVAQSPRYKIIEKRQSVAFWCNPISGHATLYWYQQILGQGPKLLIQFQNNGVVDDSQLPKDRFSAERLKGVDSTLKIQPAKLEDSAVYLCASSLHRGIIGAFFGQGTRLTVV.

The chain has TRBV7-2 and TRBJ2-7; 9 bases are shared with TRBD1. The trim removed 5 bases at V and 7 bases at J, leaving 9 bases unmatched. This CDR3 region has 14 residues. Germline V CDR1 and CDR2: SGHTA, FQGNSA. CDR3 bases: TGTGCCAGCAGCCGGGGGACAGGGCCCTTGGAGCAGTACTTC. It specifies CASSRGTGPLEQYF.